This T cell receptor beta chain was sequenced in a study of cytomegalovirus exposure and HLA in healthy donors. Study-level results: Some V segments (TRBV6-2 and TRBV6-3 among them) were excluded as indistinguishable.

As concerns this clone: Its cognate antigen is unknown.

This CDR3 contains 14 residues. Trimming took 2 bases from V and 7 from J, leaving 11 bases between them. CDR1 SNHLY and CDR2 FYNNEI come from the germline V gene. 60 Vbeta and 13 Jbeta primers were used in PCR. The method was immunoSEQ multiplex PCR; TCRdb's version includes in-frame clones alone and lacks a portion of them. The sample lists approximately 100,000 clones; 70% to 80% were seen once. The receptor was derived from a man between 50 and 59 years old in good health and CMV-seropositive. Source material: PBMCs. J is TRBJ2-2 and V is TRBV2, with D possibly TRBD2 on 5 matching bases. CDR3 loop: CASSERQAGGELFF. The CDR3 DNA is TGTGCCAGCAGTGAAAGGCAGGCGGGCGGGGAGCTGTTTTTT.